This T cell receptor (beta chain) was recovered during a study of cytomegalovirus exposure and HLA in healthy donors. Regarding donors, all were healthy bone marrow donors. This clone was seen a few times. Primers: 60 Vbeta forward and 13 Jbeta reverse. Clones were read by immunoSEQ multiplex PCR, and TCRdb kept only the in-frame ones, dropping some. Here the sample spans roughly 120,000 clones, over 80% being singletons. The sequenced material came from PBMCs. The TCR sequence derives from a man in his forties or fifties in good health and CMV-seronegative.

The CDR3 protein is CASSLSRDRGYMNTEAFF. The CDR3 nucleotides read TGCGCCAGCAGCCTGTCGAGAGACAGGGGATACATGAACACTGAAGCTTTCTTT. The chain recombines TRBV4-1 with TRBJ1-1; 8 bases align to TRBD1. Germline lookup yields CDR1 MGHRA and CDR2 YSYEKL. The CDR3 covers 18 residues. Trimming at V came to 4 bases and at J to 0 bases, leaving 13 bases not matched to a gene.